A selection of T cell receptor beta chains follows, all from one sample in a study of tumor-infiltrating lymphocytes in primary liver carcinoma. Using its own MiXCR run on the multiplex PCR reads, TCRdb lists one record per CDR3 protein. The data contain 300,000 to 350,000 distinct CDR3 sequences, approximately 65% of them singletons. Sequencing input: peripheral blood. Receptor source: a man in his forties with primary liver carcinoma and hepatitis B virus infection. Both conserved end residues are part of each CDR3. D genes are given only for firm matches. Not every row has a clone size; where given, it reads once, few, many or a size class.

CANSTAGTSNETQYF	TGTGCCAACAGTACAGCCGGGACTAGCAATGAGACCCAGTACTTC	TRBD2	.	TRBJ2-5	TRBV6-6
CAGSYQIDYEKYF	TGTGCCGGCAGTTACCAAATTGATTACGAGAAGTACTTC	.	.	TRBJ2-7	TRBV6-5
CASSQSLEETKYF	TGCGCCAGCAGTCAAAGTTTGGAAGAGACCAAGTACTTC	.	.	TRBJ2-5	TRBV5-1
CASSPAGLDEQFF	TGTGCCAGCAGTCCAGCGGGTCTCGATGAGCAGTTCTTC	.	many	TRBJ2-1	TRBV12-3/TRBV12-4
CASSGQGDTEAFF	TGCGCCAGCAGCGGTCAGGGGGACACTGAAGCTTTCTTT	TRBD1	.	TRBJ1-1	TRBV5-1
CTSSFNRDTKAFF	TGTACCAGCAGCTTTAACCGGGACACCAAAGCTTTCTTT	.	.	TRBJ1-1	TRBV11-2
CASSYGTGGRYSGNTIYF	TGTGCCAGCAGCTACGGGACAGGCGGAAGGTACTCTGGAAACACCATATATTTT	TRBD1	.	TRBJ1-3	TRBV7-9
CAISPGVAGGETQYF	TGTGCCATCAGCCCCGGAGTAGCGGGAGGAGAGACCCAGTACTTC	TRBD2	few	TRBJ2-5	TRBV10-3
CASRKPRQLQGANVLTF	TGTGCAAGCAGGAAACCTAGACAGCTTCAGGGGGCCAACGTCCTGACTTTC	.	.	TRBJ2-6	TRBV6-5
CTSGGGVMETQYF	TGTACCAGCGGCGGAGGGGTGATGGAGACCCAGTACTTC	.	.	TRBJ2-5	TRBV11-2
CARSLTREGAYEQYF	TGTGCCAGGAGTTTAACCAGGGAGGGGGCCTACGAGCAGTACTTC	.	.	TRBJ2-7	TRBV6-5
CSVLRGSGRSNIQYF	TGCAGCGTCCTCCGGGGTAGCGGGAGGTCTAACATTCAGTACTTC	TRBD2	once	TRBJ2-4	TRBV29-1
CASSYGESYEQYF	TGTGCCAGCAGTTACGGGGAGAGTTACGAGCAGTACTTC	.	.	TRBJ2-7	TRBV6-5
CASSYIPDRGQYF	TGTGCCAGCAGTTACATTCCGGACCGAGGGCAGTATTTT	.	many	TRBJ2-3	TRBV6-5
CVSRHGTGFYNEQFF	TGTGTCAGCAGGCACGGGACAGGGTTTTACAATGAGCAGTTCTTC	TRBD1	.	TRBJ2-1	TRBV11-2
CASSSPGLAETQYF	TGTGCCAGCAGTTCTCCGGGACTAGCAGAGACCCAGTACTTC	TRBD2	many	TRBJ2-5	TRBV12-3/TRBV12-4
CASSFLPTSGGLSTDTQYF	TGTGCCAGCAGTTTTCTACCGACTAGCGGGGGACTGAGCACAGATACGCAGTATTTT	TRBD2	.	TRBJ2-3	TRBV6-2/TRBV6-3
CASSLDGGIPYNEQFF	TGCGCCAGCAGCCTCGATGGGGGGATCCCCTACAATGAGCAGTTCTTC	.	.	TRBJ2-1	TRBV4-3
CAWSVGGSAADTQYF	TGTGCCTGGAGTGTAGGGGGGAGCGCGGCAGATACGCAGTATTTT	.	few	TRBJ2-3	TRBV30
CASSLFPGTGVYEQYF	TGCGCCAGCAGCCTCTTCCCCGGGACAGGGGTCTACGAGCAGTACTTC	TRBD1	many	TRBJ2-7	TRBV4-3